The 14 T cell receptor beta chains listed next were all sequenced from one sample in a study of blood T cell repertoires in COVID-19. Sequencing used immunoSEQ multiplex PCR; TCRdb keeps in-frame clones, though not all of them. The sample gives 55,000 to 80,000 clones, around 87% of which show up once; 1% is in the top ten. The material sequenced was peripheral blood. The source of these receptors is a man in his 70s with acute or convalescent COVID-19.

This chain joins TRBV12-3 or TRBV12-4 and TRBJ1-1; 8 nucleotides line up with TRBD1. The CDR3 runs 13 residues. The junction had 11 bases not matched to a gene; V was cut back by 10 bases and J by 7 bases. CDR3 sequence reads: CATPSPGGLEAFF. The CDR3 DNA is TGTGCCACCCCTTCCCCAGGGGGCCTTGAAGCTTTCTTT.

The CDR3 reads CASSGRTGPRDQYF. For the CDR3, the DNA is TGTGCCAGCAGCGGAAGGACAGGCCCCAGAGACCAGTACTTC. The rearrangement joins TRBV13 to TRBJ2-5; 7 bases match TRBD1. The CDR3 runs to 14 residues. The germline gives CDR1 PRHDT, CDR2 FYEKMQ (reference sequence). Trimming at V came to 5 bases and at J to 10 bases, leaving 13 bases not matched to a gene.

Here the CDR3 reads CASSLDPGQGSRNTIYF. The CDR3, as DNA: TGTGCCAGCAGCTTAGATCCCGGACAGGGTTCTCGAAACACCATATATTTT. The V and J genes are TRBV11-2 and TRBJ1-3, with TRBD1 matching over 8 bases. Per germline, CDR1 SGHAT and CDR2 FQNNGV. The CDR3 covers 17 residues. Germline trimming cut 0 bases from V and 5 bases from J; bases unmatched to any gene: 9.

The CDR3 DNA reads TGTGCCAGCAGTTTATTCGGGGGGGTCAACAATGAGCAGTTCTTC. Amino acid sequence: CASSLFGGVNNEQFF. The rearrangement joins TRBV27 to TRBJ2-1, with TRBD2 matching 8 bases. V was clipped by 1 base and J by 5 bases; unmatched bases: 4. The germline CDR1 and CDR2 sequences are MNHEY and SMNVEV (reference sequence). CDR3 length: 15 residues.

The CDR3 spells CASSPLFGQGSYEQYF. CDR3 nucleotide sequence: TGTGCCAGCAGCCCCCTTTTTGGACAGGGGTCCTACGAGCAGTACTTC. The chain carries TRBV6-2 or TRBV6-3 and TRBJ2-7, with 9 bases matching TRBD1. The V and J ends lost 6 bases and 1 base, in that order; junction bases with no gene match: 10. The CDR3 length is 16 residues. The germline gives CDR1 MNHEY, CDR2 SVGEGT.

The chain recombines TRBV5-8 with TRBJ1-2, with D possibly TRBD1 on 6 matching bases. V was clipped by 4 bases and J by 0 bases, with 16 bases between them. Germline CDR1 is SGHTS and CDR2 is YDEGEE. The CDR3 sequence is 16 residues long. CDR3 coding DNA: TGTGCCAGCAGCGGAGAGAAAAGGGGGACTAACTATGGCTACACCTTC. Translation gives CASSGEKRGTNYGYTF.

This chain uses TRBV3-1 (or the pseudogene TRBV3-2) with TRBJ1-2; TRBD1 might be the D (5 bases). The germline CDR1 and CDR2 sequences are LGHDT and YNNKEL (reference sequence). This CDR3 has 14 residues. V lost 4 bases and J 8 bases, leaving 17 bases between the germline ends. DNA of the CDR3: TGTGCCAGCAGCCCACGGGGGGGGAAGAGGGGCTACACCTTC. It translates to CASSPRGGKRGYTF.

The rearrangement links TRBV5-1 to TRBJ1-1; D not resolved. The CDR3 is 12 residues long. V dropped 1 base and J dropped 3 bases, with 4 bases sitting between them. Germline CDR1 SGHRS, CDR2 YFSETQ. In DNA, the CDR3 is TGCGCCAGCAGCTTGTCTGACACTGAAGCTTTCTTT. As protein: CASSLSDTEAFF. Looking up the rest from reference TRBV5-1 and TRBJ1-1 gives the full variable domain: KAGVTQTPRYLIKTRGQQVTLSCSPISGHRSVSWYQQTPGQGLQFLFEYFSETQRNKGNFPGRFSGRQFSNSRSEMNVSTLELGDSALYLCASSLSDTEAFFGQGTRLTVV.

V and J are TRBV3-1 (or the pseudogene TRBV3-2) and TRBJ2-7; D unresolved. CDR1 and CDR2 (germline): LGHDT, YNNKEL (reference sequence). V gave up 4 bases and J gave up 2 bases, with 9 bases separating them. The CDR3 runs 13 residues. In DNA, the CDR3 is TGTGCCAGCAGCCCCTTTAGCCCCTACGAGCAGTACTTC. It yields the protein CASSPFSPYEQYF.

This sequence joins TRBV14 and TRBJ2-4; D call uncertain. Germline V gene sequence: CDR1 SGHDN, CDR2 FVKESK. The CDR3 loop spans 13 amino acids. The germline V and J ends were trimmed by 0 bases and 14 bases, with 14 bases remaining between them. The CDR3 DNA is TGTGCCAGCAGCCAAGATGTTGCAGGATCAAAGTACTTC. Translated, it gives CASSQDVAGSKYF.

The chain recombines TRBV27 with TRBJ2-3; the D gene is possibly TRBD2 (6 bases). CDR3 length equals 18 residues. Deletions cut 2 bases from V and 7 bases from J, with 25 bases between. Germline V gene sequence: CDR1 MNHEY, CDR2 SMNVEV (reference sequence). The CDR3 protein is CASSLRRGIGLSGNTQYF. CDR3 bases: TGTGCCAGCAGTTTAAGGAGGGGTATCGGGCTCTCGGGGAATACGCAGTATTTT.

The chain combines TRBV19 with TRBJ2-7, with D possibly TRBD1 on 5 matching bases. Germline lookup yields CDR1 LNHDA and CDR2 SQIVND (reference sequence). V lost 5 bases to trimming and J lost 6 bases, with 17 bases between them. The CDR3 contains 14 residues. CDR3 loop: CASSPSGLRGEQYF. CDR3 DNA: TGTGCCAGTAGTCCGTCAGGGCTAAGGGGCGAGCAGTACTTC.

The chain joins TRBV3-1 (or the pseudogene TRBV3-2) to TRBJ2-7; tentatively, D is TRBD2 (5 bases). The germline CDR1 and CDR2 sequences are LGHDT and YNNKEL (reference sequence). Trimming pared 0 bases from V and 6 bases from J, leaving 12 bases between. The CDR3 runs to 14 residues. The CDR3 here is CASSQDAARGEQYF. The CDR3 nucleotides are TGTGCCAGCAGCCAAGATGCGGCTCGGGGCGAGCAGTACTTC.

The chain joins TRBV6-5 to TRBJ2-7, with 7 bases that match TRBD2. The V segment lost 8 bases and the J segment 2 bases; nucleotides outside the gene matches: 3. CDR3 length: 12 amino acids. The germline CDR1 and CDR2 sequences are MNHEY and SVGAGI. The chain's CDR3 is CASGRGAYEQYF. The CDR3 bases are TGTGCCAGCGGGAGGGGCGCCTACGAGCAGTACTTC.